This T cell receptor (beta chain) was retrieved from a study of blood T cell repertoires in COVID-19. In the study overall: T cells, B-cell-depleted T cells, or PBMCs provided the cDNA or gDNA that served as material.

Study processing details: It was from reference gene primer amplification that nucleated cell counts were estimated. Using immunoSEQ multiplex PCR, the repertoire was profiled, and TCRdb retains in-frame clones only, with some absent. V and J calls and clone size follow that table, whereas D and trimming were derived from the DNA. Counted here are around 66,000 clones, 80% to 90% occurring once; the ten biggest clones make up 6% to 8.5%. The CDR3 runs 14 residues. Germline V gives CDR1 MNHEY, CDR2 SMNVEV (reference sequence). V was pared by 5 bases and J by 4 bases, with 7 bases of the junction left unmatched.

The material sequenced was peripheral blood. The chain is built from TRBV27 and TRBJ2-7; 8 positions match TRBD2. This sequence originates from a man aged 55-75 years with acute or convalescent COVID-19. The CDR3 loop is CASSESGGPYEQYF. For the CDR3, the DNA is TGTGCCAGCAGTGAAAGCGGGGGCCCATACGAGCAGTACTTC.